Listed below are T cell receptor beta chains from one sample, sequenced in a study of cytomegalovirus exposure and HLA in healthy donors. Method: immunoSEQ multiplex PCR; TCRdb's copy keeps in-frame clones and lacks some. The sample lists fewer than 200,000 clones, roughly 75% occurring once. Sequenced: PBMCs. These TCRs come from a man between 18 and 29 years old in good health and CMV-seronegative. The CDR3 runs from the conserved cysteine through the conserved F or W.

>TRBJ1-3|TRBV9
CASSVDISSGNTIYF
>TRBJ2-1|TRBV5-8
CASSWEGASGSWLGGEQFF
>TRBJ1-2|TRBV5-1
CASRNGQGGYGYTF
>TRBJ2-7|TRBV7-2
CASSLGGGSPYEQYF
>TRBJ2-1|TRBV2
CASNEGTGTNEQFF
>TRBJ2-3|TRBV2
CASSPLGAQGSDTQYF
>TRBJ2-3|TRBV5-4
CASSRTSTSTDTQYF
>TRBJ2-3|TRBV5-1
CASSLMMKLGGDTQYF
>TRBJ1-3|TRBV6-5
CASSRGGGGNTIYF
>TRBJ2-7|TRBV2
CASRGGIVYEQYF
>TRBJ1-1|TRBV19
CASSTGWTEAFF
>TRBJ2-1|TRBV4-1
CASTKPGTPNNEQFF
>TRBJ2-4|TRBV14
CASSPSGTANIQYF
>TRBJ1-2|TRBV5-4
CASGDSNHIPFYGYTF
>TRBJ2-5|TRBV7-8
CASSPRRAGETQYF
>TRBJ2-7|TRBV18
CASAEVGSGEQYF